Listed here are 13 T cell receptor beta chains from one sample, sequenced in a study of identical twins' blood T cells. TCRdb reprocessed the 5' RACE reads with MiXCR, giving one entry per CDR3 protein. Here the sample spans 350,000 to 400,000 distinct CDR3 sequences, roughly 27% being singletons. The sequenced material came from PBMCs. All receptors derive from a woman aged 18-55 years in good health.

This clonotype has just a few counts. The V gene is TRBV20-1, the J gene TRBJ1-4, with D perhaps TRBD1 (6 bases). Germline assignment: CDR1 DFQATT and CDR2 SNEGSKA (reference sequence). The V and J ends lost 8 bases and 8 bases respectively, with 15 bases between them. The CDR3 is made up of 12 amino acids. CDR3 region: CSYRVGREKLFF. In nucleotides, the CDR3 is TGCAGTTACAGGGTAGGAAGAGAAAAACTGTTTTTT.

The V gene is TRBV10-3, the J gene TRBJ2-3, with a possible D match to TRBD2 (5 bases). Germline V gives CDR1 ENHRY, CDR2 SYGVKD. Trimming took off 8 bases at V and 0 bases at J, with 6 bases between the two ends. The CDR3 is 12 amino acids. The CDR3 DNA sequence: TGTGCCATCGGAGGCAGCACAGATACGCAGTATTTT. Protein product: CAIGGSTDTQYF.

This clonotype has only a few counts. The chain couples TRBV11-2 to TRBJ2-2, with 12 bases fitting TRBD2. The germline V gene encodes CDR1 SGHAT and CDR2 FQNNGV. V trimming: 5 bases; J trimming: 7 bases; junction bases outside the gene matches: 8. The CDR3 has 16 amino acids. The DNA for the CDR3 is TGTGCCAGCAGCCCTCGGACTAGCGGGGTCTTCGGGGAGCTGTTTTTT. This translates into CASSPRTSGVFGELFF.

Comments on this clonotype: This likely comes from a read error, as the CDR3 has no conserved phenylalanine or tryptophan at its end. The chain carries TRBV15 and TRBJ2-7; maybe TRBD2 (5 bases). With 0 bases removed from V and 0 bases from J, the gap between germline ends came to 6 bases. The CDR3 has 14 residues. Germline V gives CDR1 LNHNV, CDR2 YYDKDF (reference sequence). The CDR3 here is CATSREGSSYEQYL. The CDR3 DNA follows: TGTGCCACCAGCAGAGAAGGGAGCTCCTACGAGCAGTACCTC.

The chain recombines TRBV5-1 with TRBJ2-3, with D possibly matching TRBD2 (7 bases). V lost 1 base, J lost 3 bases, and 15 bases lay in between. CDR1 and CDR2 (germline): SGHRS, YFSETQ. This CDR3 has 16 amino acids. CDR3 DNA: TGCGCCAGCAGCTTGCGCGGGGGCGATTGGACAGATACGCAGTATTTT. It encodes CASSLRGGDWTDTQYF.

The rearrangement links TRBV5-1 to TRBJ2-3; 11 bases are a match to TRBD2. This CDR3 has 19 residues. The ends lost 4 bases at V and 0 bases at J; junction bases unmatched: 13. In germline, CDR1 is SGHRS, CDR2 YFSETQ. The CDR3 DNA reads TGCGCCAGCAGCAGGGCCCTAGCGGGAGGCCTTATGAGCACAGATACGCAGTATTTT. This gives the protein CASSRALAGGLMSTDTQYF.

Details on this clonotype: A much larger clone is a single base away; this may be a read error. The chain links TRBV10-3 to TRBJ1-1, with 7 bases matching TRBD1. The germline V gene has CDR1 ENHRY and CDR2 SYGVKD. This CDR3 is built from 14 residues. After removal of 10 bases from V and 5 bases from J, the junction contained 13 bases not matched to a gene. CDR3 nucleotide sequence: TGTGCCAGCATACAGGGGACCTTACGTACTGAAGCTTTCTTT. It codes for CASIQGTLRTEAFF.

As concerns this clonotype: In this CDR3 the conserved last residue, phenylalanine or tryptophan, is missing, so a read error is likely. The genes are TRBV29-1 and TRBJ1-2, with 8 bases fitting TRBD1. Germline values: CDR1 SQVTM, CDR2 ANQGSEA. The J segment lost 6 bases and the V segment lost 6 bases, leaving 9 bases of the junction unmatched. This CDR3 comprises 13 residues. This CDR3 reads CSVPDRVGDGYTL. CDR3 sequence (DNA): TGCAGCGTCCCGGACAGGGTCGGGGATGGCTACACCCTC.

CDR3 sequence (DNA): TGTGCCAGCAGTTTGCTAGATCCCAACAATGAGCAGTTCTTC. It encodes CASSLLDPNNEQFF. This chain links TRBV27 with TRBJ2-1, with D uncertain. V shed 3 bases and J shed 5 bases, with 11 bases lying between them. The CDR3 is 14 residues long. Per germline, CDR1 MNHEY and CDR2 SMNVEV (reference sequence).

This clonotype was counted a few times. Just one base apart from a much larger clone, this may be a read error. The chain links TRBV6-4 to TRBJ2-1; 8 nucleotides match TRBD1. From germline, CDR1 is MRHNA and CDR2 SNTAGT. CDR3 length: 13 residues. Trimming at V came to 11 bases and at J to 8 bases, leaving 11 bases not matched to a gene. The CDR3 spells CAGARTGKDEQFF. The CDR3 DNA is TGTGCCGGCGCCAGGACAGGGAAGGATGAGCAGTTCTTC.

The table lists this clonotype with many counts. J is TRBJ1-3 and V is TRBV9; possibly TRBD1 for D (5 bases). Trimming stripped 3 bases from V and 0 bases from J, with 10 bases between. The germline gives CDR1 SGDLS, CDR2 YYNGEE. The CDR3 has 15 amino acids. DNA of the CDR3: TGTGCCAGCAGCGCCTCCGGACACTCTGGAAACACCATATATTTT. This sequence encodes CASSASGHSGNTIYF.

This chain uses TRBV12-3 or TRBV12-4 with TRBJ1-2; D is uncertain. The CDR3 has 12 residues. V lost 6 bases and J lost 5, with 10 bases in between. CDR3 sequence: CASSRTDYGYTF. DNA of the CDR3: TGTGCCAGCAGCCGGACGGATTATGGCTACACCTTC.

The gene calls are TRBV28 and TRBJ2-2, with D perhaps TRBD1 (5 bases). Germline CDR1 and CDR2: MDHEN and SYDVKM. V lost 4 bases, J lost 4 bases, and 7 bases lay in between. This CDR3 is built from 13 residues. This CDR3 reads CASSSGCTGELFF. Written as DNA, the CDR3 is TGTGCCAGCAGTTCAGGGTGCACCGGGGAGCTGTTTTTT.